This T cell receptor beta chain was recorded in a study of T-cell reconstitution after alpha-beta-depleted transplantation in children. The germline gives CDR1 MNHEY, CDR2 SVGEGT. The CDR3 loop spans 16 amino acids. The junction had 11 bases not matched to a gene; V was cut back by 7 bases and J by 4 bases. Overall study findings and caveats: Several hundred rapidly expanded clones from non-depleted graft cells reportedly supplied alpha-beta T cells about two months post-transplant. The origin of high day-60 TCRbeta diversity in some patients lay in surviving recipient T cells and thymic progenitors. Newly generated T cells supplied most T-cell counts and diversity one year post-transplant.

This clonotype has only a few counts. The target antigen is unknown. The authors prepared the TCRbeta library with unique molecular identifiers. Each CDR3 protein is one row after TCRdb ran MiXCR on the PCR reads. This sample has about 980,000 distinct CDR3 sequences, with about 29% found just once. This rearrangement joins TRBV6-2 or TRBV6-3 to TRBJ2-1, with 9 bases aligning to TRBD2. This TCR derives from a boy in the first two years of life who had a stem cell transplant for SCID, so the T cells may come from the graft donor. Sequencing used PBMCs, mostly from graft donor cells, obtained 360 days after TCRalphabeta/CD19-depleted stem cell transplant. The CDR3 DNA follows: TGTGCCAGCATCCACTGGGGCGGGGGGGCTTACAATGAGCAGTTCTTC. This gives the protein CASIHWGGGAYNEQFF.